Sequencing of this TCR beta chain was carried out in a study of T cells in Graves' hyperthyroidism and ophthalmopathy. TCR beta CDR3 region amplification was performed from RNA transcripts. HTBI primers drove first-round RT-PCR of the TCR CDR3. TCRdb called the multiplex PCR reads again in MiXCR, with one record for every CDR3 protein. Of 250,000 or so distinct CDR3 sequences listed, about 16% were seen once; the top ten hold over 25%. The CDR3 covers 16 residues. Germline V gene lookup returns CDR1 MNHEY and CDR2 SMNVEV (reference sequence). The trim removed 6 bases at V and 4 bases at J, leaving 9 bases unmatched. This clonotype was detected ten times or more.

This clonotype originated in a woman aged 50 to 60 with Graves' hyperthyroidism that later progressed to Graves' ophthalmopathy. The chain has TRBV27 and TRBJ1-1, with TRBD1 identical over 12 bases. The material sequenced was blood. CDR3 coding DNA: TGTGCCAGCAGCTTAAAGGGACAGGGGGCTTTCACTGAAGCTTTCTTT. Translation gives CASSLKGQGAFTEAFF.